The 5 T cell receptor beta chains below all came from one sample that was sequenced in a study of blood T cell repertoires in COVID-19. The data were produced by immunoSEQ multiplex PCR, yet TCRdb's version contains in-frame clones alone and is incomplete. The data show roughly 190,000 clones, approximately 85% seen once. Sequencing was performed on peripheral blood. The origin of the receptors is a woman aged 70-85 years with active or convalescent COVID-19.

This clone has just one count. This sequence joins TRBV28 and TRBJ2-3, with a weak D call TRBD1 (6 bases). CDR3 size: 16 residues. V lost 6 bases to trimming and J lost 2 bases, with 18 bases between them. Looked up from germline, CDR1 is MDHEN and CDR2 is SYDVKM. The CDR3 is CASSIPTGGSTDTQYF. The CDR3 DNA reads TGTGCCAGCAGCATACCTACTGGGGGCTCCACAGATACGCAGTATTTT.

The CDR3: CASSLGSGQETQYF. For the CDR3, the DNA is TGTGCCAGCAGCTTAGGATCGGGACAAGAGACCCAGTACTTC. The rearrangement links TRBV11-2 to TRBJ2-5, with D possibly TRBD2 on 5 matching bases. In germline, CDR1 is SGHAT, CDR2 FQNNGV. V was cut by 1 base and J by 2 bases, with 8 bases left in between. The CDR3 contains 14 residues.

The chain employs TRBV2 and TRBJ2-5; 9 nucleotides line up with TRBD1. The CDR3 spans 13 residues. Germline-derived CDR1 and CDR2 are SNHLY and FYNNEI. The trim removed 10 bases at V and 4 bases at J, leaving 7 bases unmatched. CDR3 region: CATDRGFRETQYF. CDR3 bases: TGTGCCACCGACAGGGGGTTTAGAGAGACCCAGTACTTC.

In DNA, the CDR3 is TGTGCCAGCAGCTTGGGAGGACAGCCGTATGGCTACACCTTC. Translated: CASSLGGQPYGYTF. V usage is TRBV5-4 and J usage is TRBJ1-2; tentative D call: TRBD1 (6 bases). Germline CDR1 is SGHNT and CDR2 is YYREEE (reference sequence). This CDR3 has 14 residues. Trimming pared 0 bases from V and 5 bases from J, leaving 11 bases between.

V gene TRBV3-1 (or the pseudogene TRBV3-2) combines with J gene TRBJ1-6; TRBD1 matches at 7 bases. This CDR3 is 17 amino acids long. V gave up 4 bases and J gave up 5 bases; unmatched junction bases: 11. Germline CDR1 is LGHDT and CDR2 is YNNKEL (reference sequence). DNA of the CDR3: TGTGCCAGCAGCCGGAATAAACAGGGGCTCAATAATTCACCCCTCCACTTT. Translated, it gives CASSRNKQGLNNSPLHF.